A selection of T cell receptor beta chains follows, all from one sample in a study of blood T cells in healthy people across ages. TCRdb called the 5' RACE reads again in MiXCR, with one record for every CDR3 protein. The sample includes 920,000 or so distinct CDR3 sequences, around 43% of them seen just once. The sequencing sample was made of blood. These TCRs come from a woman aged 55-75 years in good health. The CDR3 runs from the conserved cysteine through the conserved F or W. Each record gives: V gene, J gene, clone size, D gene, CDR3 DNA, CDR3 protein. The D gene is left open where the match is weak. For some rows the clone size is stated as once, few or many, or as a class when expanded; others skip it.

>TRBV18|TRBJ1-2|.|.
TGTGCCAGCTCAACACACCCTGGGGGGGATTCCCCCTATGGCTACACCTTC
CASSTHPGGDSPYGYTF
>TRBV20-1|TRBJ1-6|.|.
TGCAGTGCCCGAGGGGGGGGCGATTCACCCCTCCACTTT
CSARGGGDSPLHF
>TRBV10-3|TRBJ2-7|few|TRBD1
TGTGCCATCAATGGACAGGGATTAACCTACGAGCAGTACTTC
CAINGQGLTYEQYF
>TRBV15|TRBJ1-2|.|.
TGTGCCACCAGCAGAGCGCGGGGGGACTGGGGCTACACCTTC
CATSRARGDWGYTF
>TRBV4-1|TRBJ2-6|.|.
TGCGCCAGCAGCCAAGGTCGGGGGACCCTCTCTGGGGCCAACGTCCTGACTTTC
CASSQGRGTLSGANVLTF
>TRBV20-1|TRBJ2-7|.|.
TGCAGTGCCCCGTCCGGGATCCTAGCCAACGAGCAGTACTTC
CSAPSGILANEQYF
>TRBV20-1|TRBJ2-7|few|.
TGCAGTGCGGCTGCACGGGCTGGGGAGTACGAGCAGTACTTC
CSAAARAGEYEQYF
>TRBV20-1|TRBJ1-5|few|.
TGCAGTGCTAGGTTAGGCGCGCGAGGCAATCAGCCCCAGCATTTT
CSARLGARGNQPQHF
>TRBV12-3/TRBV12-4|TRBJ2-1|few|TRBD2
TGTGCCAGCAGCCAGGGACTAGCGGGCGGTAGAGTCAGGAATGAGCAGTTCTTC
CASSQGLAGGRVRNEQFF
>TRBV27|TRBJ2-5|.|.
TGTGCCAGCAGTTCAGGGGTTCTGGAGACCCAGTACTTC
CASSSGVLETQYF
>TRBV25-1|TRBJ2-3|.|TRBD2
TGTGCCAGCAGTACGCTCGGACTAGCGGGAGTGTCGGATACGCAGTATTTT
CASSTLGLAGVSDTQYF
>TRBV29-1|TRBJ2-7|.|.
TGCAGCGCCAGGACCGACCTCTACGAGCAGTACTTC
CSARTDLYEQYF
>TRBV5-1|TRBJ2-3|.|TRBD2
TGCGCCAGCAGCCTGGGACTAGCGGTCACAGATACGCGGTATTTT
CASSLGLAVTDTRYF
>TRBV9|TRBJ1-2|.|.
TGTGCCAGCAGAGGAAGGGGCTACACCTTC
CASRGRGYTF
>TRBV19|TRBJ1-2|.|TRBD1
TGTGCCAGTAGTATTCGGGACAGGGTGAATGGTGGCTACACCTTC
CASSIRDRVNGGYTF
>TRBV7-8|TRBJ2-2|few|TRBD2
TGTGCCAGCACCGTGAAAGCGGGAGAGGTTAACACCGGGGAGCTGTTTTTT
CASTVKAGEVNTGELFF
>TRBV7-2|TRBJ2-5|few|TRBD1
TGTGCCAGCCAAGCGACAGGGAGAGAGACCCAGTACTTC
CASQATGRETQYF
>TRBV5-6|TRBJ1-2|.|.
TGTGCCAGCAGCTTAACAGGGAGTTCGGGTGGCTACACCTTC
CASSLTGSSGGYTF
>TRBV20-1|TRBJ2-3|.|.
TGCGGTGCTAAGGGGGGGGCCCCGCGCACAGATACGCAGTATTTT
CGAKGGAPRTDTQYF
>TRBV7-9|TRBJ2-1|.|TRBD2
TGTGCCAGCAGCTTAGCGACTAGCGGAAAAAGTGAGCAGTTCTTC
CASSLATSGKSEQFF